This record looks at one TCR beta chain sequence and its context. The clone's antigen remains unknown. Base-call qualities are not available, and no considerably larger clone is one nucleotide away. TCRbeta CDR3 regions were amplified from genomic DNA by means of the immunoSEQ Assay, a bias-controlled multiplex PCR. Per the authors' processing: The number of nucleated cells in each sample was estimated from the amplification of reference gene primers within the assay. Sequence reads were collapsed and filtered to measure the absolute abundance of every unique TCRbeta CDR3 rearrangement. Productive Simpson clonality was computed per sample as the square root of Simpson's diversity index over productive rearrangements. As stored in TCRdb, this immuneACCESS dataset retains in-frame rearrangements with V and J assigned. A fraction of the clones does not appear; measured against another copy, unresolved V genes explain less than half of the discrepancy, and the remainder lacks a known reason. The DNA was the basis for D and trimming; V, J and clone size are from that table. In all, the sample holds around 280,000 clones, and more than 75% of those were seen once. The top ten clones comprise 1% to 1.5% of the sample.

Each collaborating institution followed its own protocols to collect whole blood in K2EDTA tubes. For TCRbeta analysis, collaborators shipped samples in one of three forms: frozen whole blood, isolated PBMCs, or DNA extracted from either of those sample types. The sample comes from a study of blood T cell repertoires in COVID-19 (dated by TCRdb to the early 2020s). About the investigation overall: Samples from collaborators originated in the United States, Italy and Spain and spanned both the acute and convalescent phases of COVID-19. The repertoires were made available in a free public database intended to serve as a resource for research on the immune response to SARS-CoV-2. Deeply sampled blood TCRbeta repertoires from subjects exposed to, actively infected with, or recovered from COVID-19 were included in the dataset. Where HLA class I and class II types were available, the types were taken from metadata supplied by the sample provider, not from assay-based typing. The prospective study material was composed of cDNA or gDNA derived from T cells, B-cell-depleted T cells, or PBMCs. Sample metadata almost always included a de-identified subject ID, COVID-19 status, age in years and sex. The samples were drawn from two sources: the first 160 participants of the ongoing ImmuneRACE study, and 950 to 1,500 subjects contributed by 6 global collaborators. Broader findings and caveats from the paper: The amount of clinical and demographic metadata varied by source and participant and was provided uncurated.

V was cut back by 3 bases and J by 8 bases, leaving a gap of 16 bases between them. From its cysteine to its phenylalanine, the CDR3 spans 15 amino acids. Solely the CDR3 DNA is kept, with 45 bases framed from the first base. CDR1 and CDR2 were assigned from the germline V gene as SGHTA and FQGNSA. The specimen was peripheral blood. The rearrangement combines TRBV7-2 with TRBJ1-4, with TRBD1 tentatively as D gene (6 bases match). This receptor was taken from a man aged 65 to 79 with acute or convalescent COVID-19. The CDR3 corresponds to CASSFSSGVREKLFF. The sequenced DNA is TGTGCCAGCAGCTTCAGTTCAGGGGTCCGGGAAAAACTGTTTTTT.